This is a list of T cell receptor beta chains from one sample in a study of blood T cell repertoires in COVID-19. This table comes from immunoSEQ multiplex PCR, and its TCRdb copy is limited to in-frame clones, with some not included. The sample shows a few hundred thousand clones, around nine tenths of them seen only once. The sample comprised PBMCs or T cells enriched from blood (not recorded which). These receptors came from a woman aged 40 to 49 who had recovered from COVID-19. The CDR3 runs from the conserved cysteine through the conserved F or W.

j_gene: TRBJ1-4; v_gene: TRBV7-2; CDR3aa: CASSSQGTATNEKLFF
j_gene: TRBJ1-2; v_gene: TRBV25-1; CDR3aa: CASSESPGLADGYTF
j_gene: TRBJ2-1; v_gene: TRBV7-9; CDR3aa: CASSLFSSGGFF
j_gene: TRBJ1-1; v_gene: TRBV2; CDR3aa: CASSRVPGQGPTEAFF
j_gene: TRBJ2-3; v_gene: TRBV15; CDR3aa: CATSRDESGLHTDTQYF
j_gene: TRBJ2-5; v_gene: TRBV4-3; CDR3aa: CASSQDPPTSRQGGYQETQYF
j_gene: TRBJ2-1; v_gene: TRBV28; CDR3aa: CASSLGGTTYNEQFF
j_gene: TRBJ1-1; v_gene: TRBV9; CDR3aa: CASSVDGGRNTEAFF
j_gene: TRBJ2-6; v_gene: TRBV21-1; CDR3aa: CASSTTGESSTDWANVLTF
j_gene: TRBJ1-5; v_gene: TRBV5-5; CDR3aa: CASSIGTGPYSNQPQHF
j_gene: TRBJ2-7; v_gene: TRBV28; CDR3aa: CASNKGQERYEQYF
j_gene: TRBJ1-4; v_gene: TRBV7-8; CDR3aa: CASSPHRQGDEKLFF
j_gene: TRBJ2-1; v_gene: TRBV12-5; CDR3aa: CASGLVLGQGDNEQFF
j_gene: TRBJ1-4; v_gene: TRBV28; CDR3aa: CASSFRDTGEKLFF
j_gene: TRBJ2-7; v_gene: TRBV11-1; CDR3aa: CASSLEGQGTYEQYF
j_gene: TRBJ1-5; v_gene: TRBV19; CDR3aa: CASSRGGGGQPQHF
j_gene: TRBJ2-7; v_gene: TRBV7-9; CDR3aa: CASSLGLGVPYEQYF
j_gene: TRBJ1-5; v_gene: TRBV28; CDR3aa: CASLLQGGQPQHF
j_gene: TRBJ1-2; v_gene: TRBV13; CDR3aa: CASSPVGGYDGYTF
j_gene: TRBJ1-1; v_gene: TRBV27; CDR3aa: CASSTTGSIPEAFF
j_gene: TRBJ1-1; v_gene: TRBV11-2; CDR3aa: CASTQDTEAFF
j_gene: TRBJ1-1; v_gene: TRBV3-1/TRBV3-2; CDR3aa: CASSQAQARAFF
j_gene: TRBJ2-5; v_gene: TRBV20-1; CDR3aa: CSASGGRETQYF
j_gene: TRBJ2-5; v_gene: TRBV5-5; CDR3aa: CASSLEYPRGGTQYF
j_gene: TRBJ1-2; v_gene: TRBV6-1; CDR3aa: CASSEFNGGGYGYTF
j_gene: TRBJ2-7; v_gene: TRBV29-1; CDR3aa: CSASSGNSYEQYF
j_gene: TRBJ2-7; v_gene: TRBV27; CDR3aa: CASSWDRGIEQYF
j_gene: TRBJ1-5; v_gene: TRBV7-2; CDR3aa: CASSLSRRGGAQPQHF
j_gene: TRBJ1-1; v_gene: TRBV6-5; CDR3aa: CASSSSGGAFF
j_gene: TRBJ2-2; v_gene: TRBV2; CDR3aa: CATRTSGTTNTGELFF
j_gene: TRBJ2-7; v_gene: TRBV24-1; CDR3aa: CATARQGSHEQYF
j_gene: TRBJ2-3; v_gene: TRBV7-9; CDR3aa: CASSKGQQRTDTQYF
j_gene: TRBJ2-1; v_gene: TRBV4-1; CDR3aa: CASSHLGRGQGLYNEQFF
j_gene: TRBJ1-3; v_gene: TRBV27; CDR3aa: CASARTGGDLGNTIYF
j_gene: TRBJ2-1; v_gene: TRBV21-1; CDR3aa: CASSKKREIPYNEQFF
j_gene: TRBJ2-1; v_gene: TRBV7-9; CDR3aa: CASGETSGLSSYNEQFF
j_gene: TRBJ2-7; v_gene: TRBV27; CDR3aa: CASSPPYEQYF
j_gene: TRBJ1-5; v_gene: TRBV7-8; CDR3aa: CASSRSQGVYQPQHF